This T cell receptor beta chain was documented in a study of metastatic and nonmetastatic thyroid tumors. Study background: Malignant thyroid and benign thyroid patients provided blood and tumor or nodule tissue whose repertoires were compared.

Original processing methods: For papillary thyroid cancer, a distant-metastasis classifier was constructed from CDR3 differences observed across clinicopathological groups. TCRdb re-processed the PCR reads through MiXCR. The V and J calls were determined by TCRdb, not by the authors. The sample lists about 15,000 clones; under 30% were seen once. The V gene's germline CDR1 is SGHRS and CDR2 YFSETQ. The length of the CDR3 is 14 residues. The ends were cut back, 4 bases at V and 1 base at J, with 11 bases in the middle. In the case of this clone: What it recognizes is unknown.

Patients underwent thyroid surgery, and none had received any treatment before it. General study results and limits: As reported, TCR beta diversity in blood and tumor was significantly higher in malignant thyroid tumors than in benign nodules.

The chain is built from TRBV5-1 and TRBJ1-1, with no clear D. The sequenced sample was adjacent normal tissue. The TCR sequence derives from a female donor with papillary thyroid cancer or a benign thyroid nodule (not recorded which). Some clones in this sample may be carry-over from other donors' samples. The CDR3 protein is CASSGDPRNTEAFF. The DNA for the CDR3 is TGCGCCAGCAGCGGAGATCCGAGGAACACTGAAGCTTTCTTT.